Following are 14 T cell receptor beta chains from one sample sequenced in a study of vaccination and CD4 T cells after COVID-19. The study sequenced cultured CD4+ T cell DNA using the Oncomine TCR Beta short-read assay. One entry per CDR3 protein results from TCRdb running MiXCR on the PCR reads. The sample includes 20,000 to 25,000 distinct CDR3 sequences, about 40% of them seen just once. These TCRs' antigens remain unknown. Time point defined: late sampling 161 to 241 days after vaccination in a few convalescent patients. Treatment of the sample: approximately 10-day PBMC culture with coronavirus spike peptide pools or control peptides (ViraFEST assay). The specimen comprised CD4+ T cells from blood, cultured in vitro, sampled about 7 months after SARS-CoV-2 vaccination. The source of these receptors is a human donor who had recovered from COVID-19.

V is TRBV20-1 and J is TRBJ1-6; the D gene is possibly TRBD1 (6 bases). There are 16 residues in the CDR3. Germline CDR1 reads DFQATT; CDR2 reads SNEGSKA (reference sequence). Trimming cost V 0 bases and J 5 bases, with 14 bases left between them. The CDR3 DNA reads TGCAGTGCTAGAGAGGCAGGGGCCCCTAATAATTCACCCCTCCACTTT. It encodes CSAREAGAPNNSPLHF.

The chain is built from TRBV20-1 and TRBJ2-7; the match to TRBD2 covers 8 bases. Per the germline V gene, CDR1 is DFQATT and CDR2 is SNEGSKA (reference sequence). V dropped 6 bases and J dropped 2; count of bases not matched to a gene: 6. The CDR3 spans 13 residues. CDR3 sequence (DNA): TGCAGTGCCGAGCGGGAGTTCCCCTACGAGCAGTACTTC. Translation gives CSAEREFPYEQYF.

The J gene is TRBJ2-4, the V gene TRBV20-1; tentative D call: TRBD1 (6 bases). CDR3 length: 13 amino acids. V gave up 5 bases and J gave up 6 bases, with 14 bases separating them. Germline V lookup: CDR1 DFQATT, CDR2 SNEGSKA (reference sequence). This chain's CDR3 is CSASFQDRNIQYF. In DNA, the CDR3 is TGCAGTGCTTCCTTTCAGGACAGAAACATTCAGTACTTC.

This clonotype was recorded a few times. This chain connects TRBV20-1 to TRBJ2-3; tentative D call: TRBD1 (6 bases). The CDR3 is 16 residues long. V was clipped by 0 bases and J by 3 bases, with 16 bases between them. CDR1 is DFQATT, CDR2 SNEGSKA, per germline (reference sequence). The CDR3 is CSAREPYRVGTDTQYF. CDR3 in DNA: TGCAGTGCTAGAGAACCCTACAGGGTTGGGACAGATACGCAGTATTTT.

In this sample, this clonotype turned up a few times. The chain uses TRBV20-1 and TRBJ2-1, with D hard to call. Trimming cost V 2 bases and J 8 bases, with 16 bases left between them. The CDR3 is 14 residues long. Germline loops: CDR1 DFQATT, CDR2 SNEGSKA (reference sequence). In DNA form, the CDR3 reads TGCAGTGCTAGATCGGACGTAGGTGGCGATGAGCAGTTCTTC. Amino acids: CSARSDVGGDEQFF.

The rearrangement links TRBV7-3 to TRBJ2-1; TRBD2 matches at 15 bases. Germline loops: CDR1 SGHTA, CDR2 FQGTGA. Trimming at V came to 5 bases and at J to 1 base, leaving 9 bases not matched to a gene. This CDR3 is 19 amino acids long. CDR3 nucleotides: TGTGCCAGCAGCCCCGGGCGGACTAGCGGGAGGGCGTCCTACAATGAGCAGTTCTTC. This codes for CASSPGRTSGRASYNEQFF.

CDR3 protein: CAISEAPGEQFF. The CDR3 region has the DNA TGTGCCATCAGTGAGGCCCCCGGTGAGCAGTTCTTC. The chain joins TRBV10-3 to TRBJ2-1; D ambiguous. Germline-derived CDR1 and CDR2 are ENHRY and SYGVKD. Trimming cost V 2 bases and J 9 bases, with 8 bases left between them. There are 12 residues in the CDR3.

The genes are TRBV6-2 or TRBV6-3 and TRBJ2-7; either TRBD1 or TRBD2 may supply D (6 bases each). Germline lookup yields CDR1 MNHEY and CDR2 SVGEGT. The CDR3 covers 15 residues. Trimming took 7 bases from V and 3 from J, leaving 19 bases between them. The CDR3 loop is CASIMGGEGYYEQYF. For the CDR3, the DNA is TGTGCCAGCATAATGGGGGGCGAGGGTTACTACGAGCAGTACTTC.

This clonotype was found a few times. The chain uses TRBV20-1 and TRBJ2-2; the D gene could be TRBD1 or TRBD2 (6 bases each). The CDR3 spans 17 residues. V lost 0 bases, J lost 2 bases, and 16 bases lay in between. CDR1 is DFQATT and CDR2 is SNEGSKA in the germline V gene (reference sequence). CDR3 region: CSARDQGPTRNTGELFF. The DNA of the CDR3 is TGCAGTGCTAGAGATCAGGGGCCGACTAGAAACACCGGGGAGCTGTTTTTT.

This chain connects TRBV20-1 to TRBJ2-5; TRBD2 is a possible D gene (5 bases). V lost 5 bases and J 7 bases, leaving 17 bases between the germline ends. From germline, CDR1 is DFQATT and CDR2 SNEGSKA (reference sequence). CDR3 length equals 13 residues. The CDR3 sequence is CSAPNQLVGTQYF. Written as DNA, the CDR3 is TGCAGTGCTCCTAATCAACTAGTGGGGACCCAGTACTTC.

V gene TRBV7-2 combines with J gene TRBJ2-7, with no clear D. CDR3 size: 13 residues. The germline CDR1 and CDR2 sequences are SGHTA and FQGNSA. V lost 5 bases, J lost 6 bases, and 14 bases lay in between. The CDR3 is CASSREPISEQYF. In DNA, the CDR3 is TGTGCCAGCAGCCGAGAGCCGATCTCCGAGCAGTACTTC.

This clonotype was recorded a few times. This chain joins TRBV7-9 and TRBJ2-6; D not resolved. Germline loops: CDR1 SEHNR, CDR2 FQNEAQ (reference sequence). Trimming took 4 bases from V and 1 from J, leaving 17 bases between them. The CDR3 runs 18 residues. In DNA form, the CDR3 reads TGTGCCAGCAGCTCTACCAACCGAGTGACATCTGGGGCCAACGTCCTGACTTTC. Translating gives CASSSTNRVTSGANVLTF. Based on the CDR3 plus reference TRBV7-9 and TRBJ2-6, the full variable domain is DTGVSQNPRHKITKRGQNVTFRCDPISEHNRLYWYRQTLGQGPEFLTYFQNEAQLEKSRLLSDRFSAERPKGSFSTLEIQRTEQGDSAMYLCASSSTNRVTSGANVLTFGAGSRLTVL.

This clonotype was counted a few times. The chain recombines TRBV28 with TRBJ2-5, with TRBD2 matching over 8 bases. The ends lost 2 bases at V and 5 bases at J; junction bases unmatched: 16. The germline gives CDR1 MDHEN, CDR2 SYDVKM. The CDR3 covers 18 residues. The CDR3 bases are TGTGCCAGCAGTTTAGACGCGGGAGGTAGCGGCCTCTCTGAGACCCAGTACTTC. Amino acids: CASSLDAGGSGLSETQYF.

With respect to this clonotype: The germline gene is not matched at one end of the junction; a read error may be the cause. CDR3 sequence: CATRRAWGRGSSFPGYTF. CDR3 nucleotides: TGTGCCACCAGAAGAGCATGGGGCAGGGGGTCGTCATTCCCGGGCTACACCTTC. This rearrangement joins TRBV15 to TRBJ1-2, with 7 nucleotides matching TRBD1. The germline gives CDR1 LNHNV, CDR2 YYDKDF (reference sequence). The CDR3 has 18 residues.